Sequencing of this TCR beta chain was carried out in a study of cytomegalovirus exposure and HLA in healthy donors. Study details: Prior work identified 100 million to 130 million unique TCR beta sequences in about 179 million T cells.

Findings of the study overall: A later analysis reportedly identified an Asian-associated ancestry cluster as carrying fewer N-insertions than the approximately 710-donor mean. Cytomegalovirus association was assigned to under 200 TCR beta chains.

Germline V CDR1 and CDR2: MNHEY, SVGAGI. There are 14 residues in the CDR3. V was pared by 6 bases and J by 0 bases, with 3 bases of the junction left unmatched. The PCR used 60 Vbeta and 13 Jbeta primers. The repertoire was sequenced with immunoSEQ multiplex PCR; TCRdb's copy has only in-frame clones and lacks some. Found here are some 120,000 clones, about 81% of them singletons; the top ten hold around 1%. Regarding this clone: Its antigen is undetermined.

The TCR originated in a woman aged 30 to 39 in good health and CMV-seronegative. The sequenced sample consisted of PBMCs. The chain uses TRBV6-5 and TRBJ1-1, with 8 bases that match TRBD1. The CDR3 protein is CASRWTGLNTEAFF. The CDR3 coding sequence is TGTGCCAGCAGGTGGACAGGGTTGAACACTGAAGCTTTCTTT.